Sequencing of this TCR beta chain was carried out in a study of cytomegalovirus exposure and HLA in healthy donors. Germline lookup yields CDR1 SGHVS and CDR2 FQNEAQ. This CDR3 is built from 15 residues. V was pared by 1 base and J by 4 bases, with 13 bases between. Clones were read by immunoSEQ multiplex PCR, and TCRdb kept only the in-frame ones, dropping some. Among about 60,000 clones, approximately 95% were seen once, and the ten largest hold 1.2%. A word on this clone: What it binds is unknown.

Findings of the study overall: A later analysis found first-cohort TCR clusters tended to co-occur in the roughly 120 validation repertoires.

The chain joins TRBV7-8 to TRBJ1-2, with a tentative D call TRBD1 (5 bases). This clonotype was obtained from a woman aged 18-29 years in good health and CMV-seronegative. The sample comprised PBMCs. The CDR3 DNA is TGTGCCAGCAGCTTAGTCGGGGGAGGCATCTATGGCTACACCTTC. Residues: CASSLVGGGIYGYTF.